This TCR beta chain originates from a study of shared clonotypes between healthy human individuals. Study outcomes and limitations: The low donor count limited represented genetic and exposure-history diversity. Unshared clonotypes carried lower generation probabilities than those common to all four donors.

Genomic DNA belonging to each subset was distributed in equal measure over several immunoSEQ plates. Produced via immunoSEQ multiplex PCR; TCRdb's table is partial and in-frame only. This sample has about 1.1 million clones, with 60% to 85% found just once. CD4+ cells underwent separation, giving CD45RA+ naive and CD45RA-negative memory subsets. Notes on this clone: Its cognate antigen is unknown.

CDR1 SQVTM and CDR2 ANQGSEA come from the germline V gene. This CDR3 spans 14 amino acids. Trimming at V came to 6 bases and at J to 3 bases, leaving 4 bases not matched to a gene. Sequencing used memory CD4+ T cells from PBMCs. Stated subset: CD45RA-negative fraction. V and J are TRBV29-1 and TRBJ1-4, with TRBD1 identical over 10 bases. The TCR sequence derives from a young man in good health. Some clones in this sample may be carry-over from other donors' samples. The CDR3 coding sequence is TGCAGCGTGGGTGACAGGGGGCCTAATGAAAAACTGTTTTTT. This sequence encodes CSVGDRGPNEKLFF.